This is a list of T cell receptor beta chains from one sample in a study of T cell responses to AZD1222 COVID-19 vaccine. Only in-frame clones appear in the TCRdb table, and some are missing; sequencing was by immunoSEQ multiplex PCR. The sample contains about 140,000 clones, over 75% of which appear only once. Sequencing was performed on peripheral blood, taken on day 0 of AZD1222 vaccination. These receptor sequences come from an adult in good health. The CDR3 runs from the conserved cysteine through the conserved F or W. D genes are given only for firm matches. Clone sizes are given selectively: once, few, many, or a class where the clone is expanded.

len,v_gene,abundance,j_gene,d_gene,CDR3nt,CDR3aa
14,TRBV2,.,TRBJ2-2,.,TGTGCCAGCTGGGGGCTTGCGGGAGCCGGGGAGCTGTTTTTT,CASWGLAGAGELFF
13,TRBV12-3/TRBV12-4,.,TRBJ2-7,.,TGTGCCAGCAGTTCAAGGACCCTTTACGAGCAGTACTTC,CASSSRTLYEQYF
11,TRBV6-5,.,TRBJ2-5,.,TGTGCCAGCAGGTGTGAGGGGACCCAGTACTTC,CASRCEGTQYF
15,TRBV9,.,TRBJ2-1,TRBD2,TGTGCCAGCAGCATAAGCGGGAGCGGTGGCAATGAGCAGTTCTTC,CASSISGSGGNEQFF
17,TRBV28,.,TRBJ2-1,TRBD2,TGTGCCAGCAGTTCCACCTGGACTAGCTCGCTCTACAATGAGCAGTTCTTC,CASSSTWTSSLYNEQFF
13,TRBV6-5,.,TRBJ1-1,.,TGTGCCAGCAGGATATGGGGGAACACTGAAGCTTTCTTT,CASRIWGNTEAFF
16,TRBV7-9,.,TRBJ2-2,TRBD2,TGTGCCAGCACCCGGGGGGGGCAGACGAACACCGGGGAGCTGTTTTTT,CASTRGGQTNTGELFF
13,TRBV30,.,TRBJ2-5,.,TGTGCCTGGAGTGCCAGCTCACGAGAGACCCAGTACTTC,CAWSASSRETQYF
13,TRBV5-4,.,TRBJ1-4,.,TGTGCCAGCATGATCTGGGGCAGTGAAAAACTGTTTTTT,CASMIWGSEKLFF
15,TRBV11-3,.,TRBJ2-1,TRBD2,TGTGCCAGCAGCTTAGACCCTAGCGGCTACAATGAGCAGTTCTTC,CASSLDPSGYNEQFF
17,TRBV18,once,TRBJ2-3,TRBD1,TGTGCCAGCTCCCCCCGGCGGAGACAGGGTGTGGCAGATACGCAGTATTTT,CASSPRRRQGVADTQYF
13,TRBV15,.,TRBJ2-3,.,TGTGCCACCAGCAGGGTAACTAGCGATACGCAGTATTTT,CATSRVTSDTQYF
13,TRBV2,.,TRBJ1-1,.,TGTGCCAGCAGAAACCACATGAACACTGAAGCTTTCTTT,CASRNHMNTEAFF
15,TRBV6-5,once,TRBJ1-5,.,TGTGCCAGCAGAGCCTCTCTCTATAGCAATCAGCCCCAGCATTTT,CASRASLYSNQPQHF
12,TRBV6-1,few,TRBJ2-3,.,TGTGCCAGCAGTGAAAATAGAGATACGCAGTATTTT,CASSENRDTQYF